These T cell receptor beta chains were read from a single sample in a study of CD8 T cells in ankylosing spondylitis. One entry per CDR3 protein, called by TCRdb with MiXCR from the 5' RACE reads. The sample includes roughly 280,000 distinct CDR3 sequences, 20% of them seen just once. Material for sequencing was blood, either unsorted or a sorted T cell fraction (not recorded which). All receptors derive from a male donor with ankylosing spondylitis or in good health (not recorded which). The CDR3 runs from the conserved cysteine through the conserved F or W. The order of the fields is V gene, J gene, D gene, clone size, CDR3 length, CDR3 protein, CDR3 DNA. The D gene is left open where the match is weak. Some rows have no size entry. The others give once, few or many, or a class for an expanded clone.

v_call: TRBV10-3
j_call: TRBJ1-1
d_call: -
clone_size: few
cdr3_length: 12
cdr3_aa: CATFDRNTEAFF
cdr3_nt: TGTGCCACCTTCGACAGGAACACTGAAGCTTTCTTT

v_call: TRBV5-1
j_call: TRBJ2-3
d_call: TRBD2
clone_size: -
cdr3_length: 15
cdr3_aa: CASSLLLADEDTQYF
cdr3_nt: TGCGCCAGCAGCTTGCTTCTAGCGGACGAAGATACGCAGTATTTT

v_call: TRBV9
j_call: TRBJ2-1
d_call: -
clone_size: -
cdr3_length: 15
cdr3_aa: CASGRDAPIANEQFF
cdr3_nt: TGTGCCAGCGGAAGAGACGCCCCAATTGCAAATGAGCAGTTCTTC

v_call: TRBV9
j_call: TRBJ2-2
d_call: -
clone_size: few
cdr3_length: 14
cdr3_aa: CASSVAVNTGELFF
cdr3_nt: TGTGCCAGCAGCGTAGCGGTGAACACCGGGGAGCTGTTTTTT

v_call: TRBV5-1
j_call: TRBJ2-6
d_call: -
clone_size: -
cdr3_length: 17
cdr3_aa: CASSHRDSNSGANVLTF
cdr3_nt: TGCGCCAGCAGCCACCGGGACTCAAACTCTGGGGCCAACGTCCTGACTTTC

v_call: TRBV5-1
j_call: TRBJ1-4
d_call: -
clone_size: -
cdr3_length: 19
cdr3_aa: CASKSGGSGPIATNEKLFF
cdr3_nt: TGCGCCAGCAAATCCGGAGGCAGTGGACCAATTGCAACTAATGAAAAACTGTTTTTT

v_call: TRBV5-6
j_call: TRBJ1-2
d_call: TRBD1
clone_size: -
cdr3_length: 14
cdr3_aa: CASSQTDRVEGYTF
cdr3_nt: TGTGCCAGCAGCCAGACGGACAGGGTAGAAGGCTACACCTTC

v_call: TRBV18
j_call: TRBJ1-3
d_call: -
clone_size: -
cdr3_length: 16
cdr3_aa: CASSPPGRLSGNTIYF
cdr3_nt: TGTGCCAGCTCACCACCGGGACGGCTCTCTGGAAACACCATATATTTT

v_call: TRBV7-3
j_call: TRBJ2-3
d_call: -
clone_size: -
cdr3_length: 15
cdr3_aa: CASSSDSTPTDTQYF
cdr3_nt: TGTGCCAGCAGCTCGGACAGTACTCCCACAGATACGCAGTATTTT

v_call: TRBV29-1
j_call: TRBJ2-1
d_call: -
clone_size: few
cdr3_length: 14
cdr3_aa: CSAEFGTGVSEQFF
cdr3_nt: TGCAGCGCGGAATTCGGGACGGGGGTATCTGAGCAGTTCTTC

v_call: TRBV4-2
j_call: TRBJ1-1
d_call: -
clone_size: -
cdr3_length: 15
cdr3_aa: CASSQGENPNTEAFF
cdr3_nt: TGTGCCAGCAGCCAGGGAGAAAACCCGAACACTGAAGCTTTCTTT

v_call: TRBV5-1
j_call: TRBJ2-5
d_call: -
clone_size: -
cdr3_length: 15
cdr3_aa: CASSASGTRGETQYF
cdr3_nt: TGCGCCAGCAGCGCTTCCGGGACGAGGGGGGAGACCCAGTACTTC

v_call: TRBV29-1
j_call: TRBJ1-2
d_call: -
clone_size: few
cdr3_length: 12
cdr3_aa: CSVVDNRSGYTF
cdr3_nt: TGCAGCGTGGTGGACAATCGGTCTGGCTACACCTTC

v_call: TRBV5-1
j_call: TRBJ1-4
d_call: -
clone_size: -
cdr3_length: 18
cdr3_aa: CASSLSGTSTTTNEKLFF
cdr3_nt: TGCGCCAGCAGCTTGTCCGGGACGTCAACAACAACTAATGAAAAACTGTTTTTT

v_call: TRBV20-1
j_call: TRBJ2-5
d_call: -
clone_size: -
cdr3_length: 14
cdr3_aa: CSAPRKGSPETQYF
cdr3_nt: TGCAGTGCCCCCCGGAAGGGAAGCCCAGAGACCCAGTACTTC

v_call: TRBV6-1
j_call: TRBJ2-1
d_call: -
clone_size: many
cdr3_length: 12
cdr3_aa: CASSATFAQQFF
cdr3_nt: TGTGCCAGCAGCGCGACGTTCGCCCAGCAGTTCTTC

v_call: TRBV20-1
j_call: TRBJ1-1
d_call: -
clone_size: few
cdr3_length: 14
cdr3_aa: CSARGRQMNTEAFF
cdr3_nt: TGCAGTGCCAGGGGCAGACAGATGAACACTGAAGCTTTCTTT

v_call: TRBV4-1
j_call: TRBJ2-3
d_call: TRBD2
clone_size: -
cdr3_length: 15
cdr3_aa: CASSLLAGPTDTQYF
cdr3_nt: TGCGCCAGCAGCCTATTAGCGGGCCCCACAGATACGCAGTATTTT

v_call: TRBV7-8
j_call: TRBJ2-1
d_call: -
clone_size: -
cdr3_length: 15
cdr3_aa: CASSLVRDLYNEQFF
cdr3_nt: TGTGCCAGCAGCTTAGTCAGGGACCTATACAATGAGCAGTTCTTC

v_call: TRBV2
j_call: TRBJ2-4
d_call: -
clone_size: -
cdr3_length: 16
cdr3_aa: CASSEVGGGGKNIQYF
cdr3_nt: TGTGCCAGCAGTGAAGTGGGTGGGGGCGGCAAAAACATTCAGTACTTC

v_call: TRBV29-1
j_call: TRBJ2-3
d_call: -
clone_size: -
cdr3_length: 12
cdr3_aa: CSGRLSTDTQYF
cdr3_nt: TGCAGCGGGAGGCTTAGCACAGATACGCAGTATTTT

v_call: TRBV15
j_call: TRBJ1-3
d_call: -
clone_size: many
cdr3_length: 16
cdr3_aa: CATSRGIIESGNTIYF
cdr3_nt: TGTGCCACCAGCAGGGGGATCATAGAATCTGGAAACACCATATATTTT

v_call: TRBV5-1
j_call: TRBJ2-1
d_call: -
clone_size: -
cdr3_length: 13
cdr3_aa: CASSPAGADEQFF
cdr3_nt: TGCGCCAGCAGCCCCGCGGGGGCCGATGAGCAGTTCTTC

v_call: TRBV5-1
j_call: TRBJ2-2
d_call: TRBD2
clone_size: many
cdr3_length: 16
cdr3_aa: CASSSLGGSSTGELFF
cdr3_nt: TGCGCCAGCAGCTCTTTAGGCGGGAGCAGCACCGGGGAGCTGTTTTTT

v_call: TRBV5-4
j_call: TRBJ2-3
d_call: -
clone_size: many
cdr3_length: 15
cdr3_aa: CASSLAMIGTDTQYF
cdr3_nt: TGTGCCAGCAGCTTGGCGATGATTGGCACAGATACGCAGTATTTT

v_call: TRBV5-1
j_call: TRBJ2-1
d_call: TRBD2
clone_size: -
cdr3_length: 15
cdr3_aa: CASRPRAGGNHEQFF
cdr3_nt: TGCGCCAGCAGACCTCGAGCGGGAGGGAACCATGAGCAGTTCTTC

v_call: TRBV10-3
j_call: TRBJ1-2
d_call: TRBD1
clone_size: few
cdr3_length: 14
cdr3_aa: CAISEARQGPGYTF
cdr3_nt: TGTGCCATCAGTGAGGCGCGACAGGGCCCTGGCTACACCTTC

v_call: TRBV11-2
j_call: TRBJ2-2
d_call: TRBD2
clone_size: -
cdr3_length: 17
cdr3_aa: CASSLEGGRGNTGELFF
cdr3_nt: TGTGCCAGCAGCTTAGAGGGCGGGAGGGGGAACACCGGGGAGCTGTTTTTT

v_call: TRBV20-1
j_call: TRBJ2-3
d_call: TRBD2
clone_size: many
cdr3_length: 16
cdr3_aa: CSARDVTSGSYDTQYF
cdr3_nt: TGCAGTGCTAGAGATGTGACTAGCGGGAGTTACGATACGCAGTATTTT

v_call: TRBV5-4
j_call: TRBJ2-5
d_call: -
clone_size: few
cdr3_length: 17
cdr3_aa: CASSYGPPTGSGETQYF
cdr3_nt: TGTGCCAGCAGCTATGGCCCTCCGACGGGGTCGGGGGAGACCCAGTACTTC

v_call: TRBV5-1
j_call: TRBJ1-2
d_call: -
clone_size: many
cdr3_length: 15
cdr3_aa: CASSLDGAPNYGYTF
cdr3_nt: TGCGCCAGCAGCTTGGATGGCGCGCCTAACTATGGCTACACCTTC

v_call: TRBV10-3
j_call: TRBJ2-1
d_call: -
clone_size: -
cdr3_length: 12
cdr3_aa: CAISAPGDEQFF
cdr3_nt: TGTGCCATCAGCGCCCCAGGGGACGAGCAGTTCTTC

v_call: TRBV5-6
j_call: TRBJ1-2
d_call: -
clone_size: -
cdr3_length: 18
cdr3_aa: CASSRPGAIDGRRSGYTF
cdr3_nt: TGTGCCAGCAGCCGGCCCGGGGCCATAGACGGCCGCCGAAGTGGCTACACCTTC

v_call: TRBV30
j_call: TRBJ2-3
d_call: -
clone_size: few
cdr3_length: 15
cdr3_aa: CAWSVGGVRTDTQYF
cdr3_nt: TGTGCCTGGAGTGTAGGGGGGGTTCGCACAGATACGCAGTATTTT

v_call: TRBV4-1
j_call: TRBJ2-2
d_call: -
clone_size: few
cdr3_length: 15
cdr3_aa: CASSQVYRNTGELFF
cdr3_nt: TGCGCCAGCAGCCAAGTGTATCGGAACACCGGGGAGCTGTTTTTT

v_call: TRBV4-2
j_call: TRBJ1-1
d_call: -
clone_size: few
cdr3_length: 16
cdr3_aa: CASSQDWARLNTEAFF
cdr3_nt: TGTGCCAGCAGCCAAGATTGGGCCCGTTTGAACACTGAAGCTTTCTTT

v_call: TRBV3-1
j_call: TRBJ2-2
d_call: -
clone_size: -
cdr3_length: 17
cdr3_aa: CASSQGVAAPNTGELFF
cdr3_nt: TGTGCCAGCAGCCAAGGGGTGGCAGCCCCGAACACCGGGGAGCTGTTTTTT

v_call: TRBV6-2/TRBV6-3
j_call: TRBJ2-1
d_call: TRBD2
clone_size: -
cdr3_length: 20
cdr3_aa: CASSRPTGTSGRGSYNEQFF
cdr3_nt: TGTGCCAGCAGTCGCCCAACCGGGACTAGCGGGAGGGGTTCCTACAATGAGCAGTTCTTC

v_call: TRBV14
j_call: TRBJ1-1
d_call: -
clone_size: few
cdr3_length: 14
cdr3_aa: CASSQEGLGTEAFF
cdr3_nt: TGTGCCAGCAGCCAAGAGGGCCTTGGGACTGAAGCTTTCTTT

v_call: TRBV5-1
j_call: TRBJ1-6
d_call: -
clone_size: few
cdr3_length: 16
cdr3_aa: CASSLTGLGGNSPLHF
cdr3_nt: TGCGCCAGCAGCTTAACGGGCCTAGGAGGGAATTCACCCCTCCACTTT

v_call: TRBV24-1
j_call: TRBJ1-2
d_call: TRBD1
clone_size: few
cdr3_length: 15
cdr3_aa: CATSDPLDRGHGYTF
cdr3_nt: TGTGCCACCAGTGATCCACTGGACAGGGGTCACGGCTACACCTTC

v_call: TRBV11-1
j_call: TRBJ2-5
d_call: TRBD1
clone_size: -
cdr3_length: 14
cdr3_aa: CASREPGQKETQYF
cdr3_nt: TGTGCCAGCAGAGAGCCGGGACAGAAAGAGACCCAGTACTTC